Following are 9 T cell receptor beta chains from one sample sequenced in a study of control samples from healthy donors and cancer patients. Generated by immunoSEQ multiplex PCR, the TCRdb table keeps only in-frame clones and is missing some. The sample lists some 96,000 clones, approximately 95% occurring once. The sample was blood. The receptors shown here come from a man between 18 and 35 years old in good health.

The chain is built from TRBV15 and TRBJ1-4, with D perhaps matching TRBD1 (5 bases). The CDR3 extends over 13 amino acids. CDR1 is LNHNV, CDR2 YYDKDF, per germline (reference sequence). V was cut by 3 bases and J by 8 bases, with 10 bases left in between. CDR3 nucleotides: TGTGCCACCAGCAGGGGGACCTCAGAAAAACTGTTTTTT. Translating it yields CATSRGTSEKLFF.

The chain has TRBV4-3 and TRBJ1-4, with TRBD1 identical over 7 bases. The V gene's germline CDR1 is LGHNA and CDR2 YSLEER. V lost 1 base, J lost 3 bases, and 5 bases stayed unmatched. The length of the CDR3 is 16 residues. The CDR3 coding sequence is TGCGCCAGCAGCCAAGCTACAGGGGAGGCTAATGAAAAACTGTTTTTT. Translation: CASSQATGEANEKLFF.

J is TRBJ2-7 and V is TRBV4-3; TRBD1 agrees at 7 bases. Trimming removed 0 bases from V and 3 bases from J; junction bases left unmatched: 5. Looked up from germline, CDR1 is LGHNA and CDR2 is YSLEER. CDR3 length: 15 amino acids. The CDR3 DNA is TGCGCCAGCAGCCAAGAACGAGACAGGGTCTACGAGCAGTACTTC. It encodes CASSQERDRVYEQYF.

This rearrangement joins TRBV6-5 to TRBJ2-7; a possible D gene is TRBD1 (6 bases). Germline lookup yields CDR1 MNHEY and CDR2 SVGAGI. The CDR3 has 13 residues. V shed 10 bases and J shed 4 bases, with 17 bases lying between them. CDR3 in DNA: TGTGCCAACTTTCCCGGGACACATTACGAGCAGTACTTC. Translated, it gives CANFPGTHYEQYF.

The CDR3 nucleotides are TGTGCCCTCAGGGGGCCTTACAATGAGCAGTTCTTC. Its protein product is CALRGPYNEQFF. The chain joins TRBV25-1 to TRBJ2-1; 8 bases match TRBD1. CDR3 length: 12 residues. Germline CDR1 reads MGHDK; CDR2 reads SYGVNS. With V trimmed by 11 bases and J by 4 bases, 4 bases remained unmatched.

The chain employs TRBV5-1 and TRBJ2-2; TRBD1 matches at 7 bases. CDR1 and CDR2 (germline): SGHRS, YFSETQ. V gave up 2 bases and J gave up 6 bases; unmatched junction bases: 4. The CDR3 is made up of 14 amino acids. The CDR3 bases are TGCGCCAGCAGCTTCTTCGACAGGGCCGGGGAGCTGTTTTTT. Translated: CASSFFDRAGELFF.

This rearrangement joins TRBV6-6 to TRBJ2-7, with TRBD1 identical over 7 bases. Trimming took 6 bases from V and 11 from J; bases not matched to a gene: 7. This CDR3 is built from 11 residues. Germline V gene sequence: CDR1 MNHNY, CDR2 SVGAGI (reference sequence). CDR3 loop: CASRLGGEKYF. The CDR3 DNA reads TGTGCCAGCAGGTTAGGGGGCGAAAAGTACTTC.

The CDR3 region is CASSESIRGRVREQFF. As DNA, the CDR3 is TGCGCCAGCAGTGAGTCAATCAGGGGTAGGGTTCGTGAGCAGTTCTTC. J is TRBJ2-1 and V is TRBV10-1; D might be TRBD1 (6 bases). Trimming cost V 0 bases and J 9 bases, with 18 bases left between them. The CDR3 extends over 16 amino acids. Germline V gene lookup returns CDR1 WNHNN and CDR2 SYGVQD (reference sequence).

The gene calls are TRBV4-2 and TRBJ2-7, with 7 bases identical to TRBD1. Germline-derived CDR1 and CDR2 are LGHNA and YNFKEQ. The CDR3 is made up of 13 amino acids. Trimming cost V 3 bases and J 1 base; bases outside gene matches: 0. DNA of the CDR3: TGTGCCAGCAGCCAGACAGGGTCCTACGAGCAGTACTTC. Its translation: CASSQTGSYEQYF.